The rows below give T cell receptor beta chains drawn from one sample of a study of blood T cell repertoires in COVID-19. Profiled with immunoSEQ multiplex PCR; TCRdb holds only in-frame clones, not every one. The table has a few hundred thousand clones, around 87% seen once. Sequenced sample: peripheral blood. The receptor source for this set is a woman aged 45-59 years with acute or convalescent COVID-19. Both conserved end residues are trimmed from each CDR3. The D gene is left open where the match is weak.

D,V,J,CDR3
TRBD1,TRBV7-2,TRBJ1-5,ASSKLGTVDNQPQH
-,TRBV7-2,TRBJ2-7,ASSSPRRGYEQY
-,TRBV27,TRBJ2-1,ASTPLRGQSYNEQF
TRBD1,TRBV7-3,TRBJ1-5,ASSRTGGAGNQPQH
-,TRBV9,TRBJ2-5,ASSVAGHGAETQY
TRBD2,TRBV4-2,TRBJ2-2,ASSQGGLAGGTGELF
TRBD1,TRBV27,TRBJ2-1,ASTMTGVGNEQF
-,TRBV5-1,TRBJ1-6,ASSYYLATGPLH
TRBD1,TRBV29-1,TRBJ1-2,SVRTGVYGYT
TRBD1,TRBV29-1,TRBJ2-7,SVTGTEAYEQY
-,TRBV27,TRBJ2-2,ASRRDFNTGELF